Following are 30 T cell receptor beta chains from one sample sequenced in a study of T cell responses to AZD1222 COVID-19 vaccine. The data were produced by immunoSEQ multiplex PCR, yet TCRdb's version contains in-frame clones alone and is incomplete. The table has more than 95,000 clones, around 87% seen once. Sequencing was performed on peripheral blood, taken on day 0 of AZD1222 vaccination. The receptors derive from an adult in good health.

J is TRBJ1-1 and V is TRBV3-1 (or the pseudogene TRBV3-2), with TRBD1 matching over 7 bases. V lost 10 bases to trimming and J lost 1 base; unmatched junction nucleotides: 6. The CDR3 is made up of 13 amino acids. Germline lookup yields CDR1 LGHDT and CDR2 YNNKEL (reference sequence). For the CDR3, the DNA is TGTGCCACCAGGGACAGCGGGAACACTGAAGCTTTCTTT. Its protein product is CATRDSGNTEAFF.

The gene calls are TRBV19 and TRBJ1-5; maybe TRBD1 (6 bases). V gave up 5 bases and J gave up 5 bases, with 19 bases separating them. CDR3 length equals 16 residues. Germline V gene sequence: CDR1 LNHDA, CDR2 SQIVND (reference sequence). The CDR3 coding sequence is TGTGCCAGTAGTCTGGGGGCGGGGGCACAGTATCAGCCCCAGCATTTT. It translates to CASSLGAGAQYQPQHF.

The V and J genes are TRBV7-9 and TRBJ1-5; 10 nucleotides match TRBD1. The CDR3 covers 15 residues. The trim removed 2 bases at V and 7 bases at J, leaving 5 bases unmatched. Germline V lookup: CDR1 SEHNR, CDR2 FQNEAQ (reference sequence). Here the CDR3 reads CASSLSTGGSQPQHF. The CDR3 DNA reads TGTGCCAGCAGCTTATCGACAGGGGGCAGCCAGCCCCAGCATTTT.

CDR3 region: CASSLAGIGTGELFF. CDR3 nucleotide sequence: TGTGCCAGCAGCTTAGCGGGTATCGGCACCGGGGAGCTGTTTTTT. The rearrangement uses TRBV7-6 and TRBJ2-2, with D unclear. The length of the CDR3 is 15 residues. Germline V CDR1 and CDR2: SGHVS, FNYEAQ. Trimming left V 0 bases short and J 4 bases short, with 9 bases between. The whole variable domain, filled in from reference TRBV7-6 and TRBJ2-2, reads GAGVSQSPRYKVTKRGQDVALRCDPISGHVSLYWYRQALGQGPEFLTYFNYEAQQDKSGLPNDRFSAERPEGSISTLTIQRTEQRDSAMYRCASSLAGIGTGELFFGEGSRLTVL.

This clone came up once. The rearrangement joins TRBV5-4 to TRBJ2-2; D remains unclear. The V and J ends lost 0 bases and 6 bases respectively, with 3 bases between them. Per the germline V gene, CDR1 is SGHNT and CDR2 is YYREEE (reference sequence). The CDR3 length is 12 residues. This chain's CDR3 is CASSLGPGELFF. CDR3 bases: TGTGCCAGCAGCTTGGGGCCCGGGGAGCTGTTTTTT.

This clone was counted a single time. This chain joins TRBV5-4 and TRBJ1-5; a possible D gene is TRBD1 (5 bases). Germline V gene sequence: CDR1 SGHNT, CDR2 YYREEE (reference sequence). Trimming took off 0 bases at V and 1 base at J, with 8 bases between the two ends. The CDR3 runs 15 residues. The CDR3 protein is CASSLGEGSNQPQHF. The CDR3 DNA sequence: TGTGCCAGCAGCTTGGGGGAGGGGAGCAATCAGCCCCAGCATTTT.

The V gene is TRBV5-6, the J gene TRBJ1-5; 9 bases map to TRBD1. Germline CDR1 is SGHDT and CDR2 is YYEEEE. There are 17 residues in the CDR3. Trimming removed 1 base from V and 3 bases from J; junction bases left unmatched: 8. Here the CDR3 reads CASSLFGQGFFNQPQHF. CDR3 bases: TGTGCCAGCAGCTTGTTCGGACAGGGGTTTTTCAATCAGCCCCAGCATTTT. The variable domain in full, with the rest retrieved from reference TRBV5-6 and TRBJ1-5, is DAGVTQSPTHLIKTRGQQVTLRCSPKSGHDTVSWYQQALGQGPQFIFQYYEEEERQRGNFPDRFSGHQFPNYSSELNVNALLLGDSALYLCASSLFGQGFFNQPQHFGDGTRLSIL.

This clone was found once. The chain joins TRBV7-6 to TRBJ1-2; TRBD1 aligns across 7 bases. The V segment lost 5 bases and the J segment 2 bases; nucleotides outside the gene matches: 14. This CDR3 has 17 amino acids. Looked up from germline, CDR1 is SGHVS and CDR2 is FNYEAQ. The CDR3 here is CASSPRTGDNTNYGYTF. The DNA for the CDR3 is TGTGCCAGCAGCCCCCGGACAGGAGACAACACCAACTATGGCTACACCTTC.

The rearrangement uses TRBV13 and TRBJ2-1; D might be TRBD2 (5 bases). The length of the CDR3 is 17 residues. V was shortened by 4 bases and J by 8 bases, with 24 bases between the two germline ends. CDR1 and CDR2 from the germline V gene are PRHDT and FYEKMQ (reference sequence). This CDR3 reads CASSSSPRGVRVDEQFF. CDR3 DNA sequence: TGTGCCAGCAGCTCTAGCCCTCGTGGCGTTCGCGTCGATGAGCAGTTCTTC.

This rearrangement joins TRBV27 to TRBJ1-1, with D possibly being TRBD1 (5 bases). The CDR3 sequence is 13 residues long. The germline gives CDR1 MNHEY, CDR2 SMNVEV (reference sequence). Trimming removed 3 bases from V and 6 bases from J, with 11 bases in between. DNA for the CDR3: TGTGCCAGCAGTTTCGGGGGTCGGTCTGAAGCTTTCTTT. Translated, it gives CASSFGGRSEAFF.

The CDR3 DNA sequence: TGTGCCAGCAGCTTGAATTCAGCCTACGAGCAGTACTTC. It codes for CASSLNSAYEQYF. The V call is TRBV5-6, the J call TRBJ2-7; unclear D gene. Germline loops: CDR1 SGHDT, CDR2 YYEEEE. The V end was cut by 1 base, the J end by 2 bases, with 7 bases between. CDR3 length: 13 amino acids.

The chain couples TRBV5-1 to TRBJ1-2; perhaps TRBD1 as D (6 bases). Germline V gives CDR1 SGHRS, CDR2 YFSETQ. CDR3 length equals 16 residues. V lost 5 bases to trimming and J lost 1 base, with 18 bases between them. CDR3 sequence reads: CASSSILTGINYGYTF. The DNA for the CDR3 is TGCGCCAGCAGTTCTATTTTGACAGGCATTAACTATGGCTACACCTTC.

Of note for this clone: The identical CDR3 is also encoded by other nucleotide sequences in the sample. The chain links TRBV5-1 to TRBJ1-1, with D unclear. Trimming left V 0 bases short and J 4 bases short, with 7 bases between. Germline CDR1 reads SGHRS; CDR2 reads YFSETQ. This CDR3 is 13 amino acids long. The CDR3 spells CASSLEPSTEAFF. CDR3 in DNA: TGCGCCAGCAGCTTGGAGCCAAGCACTGAAGCTTTCTTT.

The rearrangement joins TRBV3-1 (or the pseudogene TRBV3-2) to TRBJ2-6, with D tentatively TRBD1 (6 bases). The CDR3 has 17 residues. CDR1 and CDR2 from the germline V gene are LGHDT and YNNKEL (reference sequence). Trimming removed 4 bases at V and 0 bases at J, with 13 bases between. As DNA, the CDR3 is TGTGCCAGCAGCCCCGGGACACTTAGCTCTGGGGCCAACGTCCTGACTTTC. Its translation is CASSPGTLSSGANVLTF.

The chain recombines TRBV15 with TRBJ2-7; D is perhaps TRBD2 (6 bases). The DNA end is more similar to TRBJ2-5, so the J call may be wrong. This CDR3 contains 12 residues. CDR1 and CDR2 from the germline V gene are LNHNV and YYDKDF (reference sequence). This CDR3 reads CATSTGGRTQYF. The CDR3 nucleotides are TGTGCCACCAGCACCGGAGGGCGGACCCAGTACTTC.

V gene TRBV10-3 combines with J gene TRBJ2-2; 7 bases are shared with TRBD1. Germline loops: CDR1 ENHRY, CDR2 SYGVKD. CDR3 length: 16 residues. The V segment lost 6 bases and the J segment 2 bases; nucleotides outside the gene matches: 9. As DNA, the CDR3 is TGTGCCATCAGCCGGGTCGGACAGGCTAACACCGGGGAGCTGTTTTTT. The encoded protein is CAISRVGQANTGELFF.

The V gene is TRBV10-1, the J gene TRBJ1-3, with D possibly TRBD1 on 5 matching bases. Germline-derived CDR1 and CDR2 are WNHNN and SYGVQD (reference sequence). Trimming removed 0 bases from V and 3 bases from J, with 15 bases in between. CDR3 length: 17 amino acids. The CDR3 loop reads CASSESGGAGVGNTIYF. The CDR3 region has the DNA TGCGCCAGCAGTGAGTCGGGTGGGGCGGGGGTTGGAAACACCATATATTTT.

The chain combines TRBV7-9 with TRBJ2-3; maybe TRBD1 (5 bases). V dropped 0 bases and J dropped 5 bases, with 6 bases sitting between them. The length of the CDR3 is 13 residues. Germline lookup yields CDR1 SEHNR and CDR2 FQNEAQ (reference sequence). CDR3 loop: CASSLAQGDTQYF. CDR3 DNA: TGTGCCAGCAGCTTAGCCCAGGGAGATACGCAGTATTTT.

The rearrangement joins TRBV20-1 to TRBJ2-1; 8 bases line up with TRBD2. Germline loops: CDR1 DFQATT, CDR2 SNEGSKA (reference sequence). V dropped 7 bases and J dropped 0; count of bases not matched to a gene: 8. The CDR3 consists of 15 residues. CDR3 loop: CSVSGGGSSYNEQFF. The DNA of the CDR3 is TGCAGTGTTAGTGGCGGGGGGAGCTCCTACAATGAGCAGTTCTTC.

J is TRBJ2-7 and V is TRBV11-2, with D perhaps matching TRBD2 (5 bases). Germline assignment: CDR1 SGHAT and CDR2 FQNNGV. V was trimmed by 3 bases and J by 2 bases, leaving 14 bases between them. CDR3 length equals 15 residues. CDR3 loop: CASSFESGTPYEQYF. For the CDR3, the DNA is TGTGCCAGCAGCTTCGAGAGCGGCACCCCCTACGAGCAGTACTTC.

The V gene is TRBV24-1, the J gene TRBJ2-5; D gene uncertain. The CDR3 length is 15 residues. The germline V gene encodes CDR1 KGHDR and CDR2 SFDVKD. Trimming removed 3 bases from V and 5 bases from J, with 15 bases in between. In DNA, the CDR3 is TGTGCCACCAGTGATCCAGCTGGGGAAGGTGAGACCCAGTACTTC. Its protein product is CATSDPAGEGETQYF.

This chain joins TRBV28 and TRBJ1-1, with D possibly matching TRBD1 (6 bases). Trimming cost V 7 bases and J 6 bases, with 24 bases left between them. Germline lookup yields CDR1 MDHEN and CDR2 SYDVKM. This CDR3 spans 16 amino acids. CDR3 sequence (DNA): TGTGCCAGCACCCTCAGGGGTAAAGGGGGGATTGCTGAAGCTTTCTTT. Translating it yields CASTLRGKGGIAEAFF. Based on the CDR3 plus reference TRBV28 and TRBJ1-1, the full variable domain is DVKVTQSSRYLVKRTGEKVFLECVQDMDHENMFWYRQDPGLGLRLIYFSYDVKMKEKGDIPEGYSVSREKKERFSLILESASTNQTSMYLCASTLRGKGGIAEAFFGQGTRLTVV.

This sequence joins TRBV2 and TRBJ2-7, with 9 bases that match TRBD1. The CDR3 sequence is 12 residues long. The germline V gene encodes CDR1 SNHLY and CDR2 FYNNEI. Trimming at V came to 11 bases and at J to 5 bases, leaving 7 bases not matched to a gene. The chain's CDR3 is CALRTGEDEQYF. In DNA form, the CDR3 reads TGTGCCTTACGGACAGGGGAAGACGAGCAGTACTTC.

This clone has only one observation. The gene calls are TRBV7-9 and TRBJ2-5, with 9 bases identical to TRBD2. There are 17 residues in the CDR3. Germline V gene data show CDR1 as SEHNR and CDR2 as FQNEAQ (reference sequence). The junction had 11 bases not matched to a gene; V was cut back by 4 bases and J by 2 bases. CDR3 coding DNA: TGTGCCAGCAGCTCAAATAGCGGGAGAGAGGGACAAGAGACCCAGTACTTC. As protein: CASSSNSGREGQETQYF.

On this clone: Other DNA sequences of this sample code for an identical CDR3. The chain links TRBV24-1 to TRBJ1-2; D remains ambiguous. With 2 bases removed from V and 2 bases from J, the gap between germline ends came to 2 bases. CDR1 and CDR2 from the germline V gene are KGHDR and SFDVKD. The CDR3 consists of 12 residues. As DNA, the CDR3 is TGTGCCACCAGTGATTCGAACTATGGCTACACCTTC. Residues: CATSDSNYGYTF.

The sample holds one count of this clone. The chain is built from TRBV13 and TRBJ1-1; D call uncertain. In germline, CDR1 is PRHDT, CDR2 FYEKMQ (reference sequence). This CDR3 is built from 12 residues. Between the trimmed V and J ends, which lost 5 bases and 6 bases, there was a span of 10 bases. CDR3: CASSIRISEAFF. Here the CDR3 DNA reads TGTGCCAGCAGCATTCGAATCTCTGAAGCTTTCTTT.

The rearrangement links TRBV18 to TRBJ1-5, with D possibly matching TRBD1 (6 bases). From germline, CDR1 is KGHSH and CDR2 LQKENI. With 2 bases removed from V and 1 base from J, the gap between germline ends came to 6 bases. The CDR3 loop spans 14 amino acids. CDR3 residues: CASSPDRSNQPQHF. CDR3 DNA sequence: TGTGCCAGCTCACCAGACAGGAGCAATCAGCCCCAGCATTTT.

The chain uses TRBV18 and TRBJ2-1, with 11 positions matching TRBD1. Trimming took 4 bases from V and 4 from J; bases not matched to a gene: 0. Germline V gene sequence: CDR1 KGHSH, CDR2 LQKENI. This CDR3 has 14 residues. DNA for the CDR3: TGTGCCAGCTCACGGGACAGGGGGTACAATGAGCAGTTCTTC. This gives the protein CASSRDRGYNEQFF.

The chain uses TRBV7-2 and TRBJ2-5; the D gene is possibly TRBD2 (6 bases). The CDR3 length is 13 residues. V lost 5 bases to trimming and J lost 7 bases, with 14 bases between them. The germline V gene encodes CDR1 SGHTA and CDR2 FQGNSA. The CDR3 here is CASSNRLEGTQYF. The CDR3 nucleotides are TGTGCCAGCAGCAATCGACTAGAGGGGACCCAGTACTTC.

This clone was seen only a few times. The genes are TRBV6-5 and TRBJ2-4; the D is unclear. From germline, CDR1 is MNHEY and CDR2 SVGAGI. The CDR3 spans 12 residues. The V end lost 8 bases, the J end lost 5 bases, and 10 bases lay between the germline ends. The CDR3 here is CASGTLQNIQYF. CDR3 nucleotide sequence: TGTGCCAGCGGAACGTTGCAAAACATTCAGTACTTC.